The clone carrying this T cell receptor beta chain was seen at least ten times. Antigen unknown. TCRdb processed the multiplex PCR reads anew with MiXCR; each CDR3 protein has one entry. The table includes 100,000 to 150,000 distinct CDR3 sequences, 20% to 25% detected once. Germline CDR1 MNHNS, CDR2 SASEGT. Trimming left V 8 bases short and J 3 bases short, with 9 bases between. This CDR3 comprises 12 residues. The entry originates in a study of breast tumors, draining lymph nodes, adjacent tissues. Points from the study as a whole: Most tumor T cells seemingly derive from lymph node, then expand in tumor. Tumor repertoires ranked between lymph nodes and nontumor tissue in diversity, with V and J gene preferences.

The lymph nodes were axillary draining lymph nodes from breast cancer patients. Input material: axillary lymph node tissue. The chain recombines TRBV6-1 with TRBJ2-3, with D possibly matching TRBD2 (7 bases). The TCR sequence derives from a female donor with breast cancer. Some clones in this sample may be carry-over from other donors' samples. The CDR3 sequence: CASGRGTDTQYF. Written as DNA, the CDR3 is TGTGCCAGCGGGAGGGGGACAGATACGCAGTATTTT.